This T cell receptor (beta chain) was captured in a study of blood T cell repertoires in COVID-19. Study-level background: Samples representing acute and convalescent COVID-19 were sourced from the United States, Italy and Spain.

The table came from immunoSEQ multiplex PCR; TCRdb's copy has only in-frame clones and leaves some out. This sample has fewer than 200,000 clones, with about four fifths found just once. A single count supports this clone. The CDR3 is 15 amino acids. Germline V lookup: CDR1 MNHNY, CDR2 SVGAGI (reference sequence). Trimming cost V 2 bases and J 0 bases, with 9 bases left between them. This TCR was sampled from a woman between 55 and 75 years old with COVID-19, enrolled during active disease. Specimen: peripheral blood. The chain recombines TRBV6-6 with TRBJ2-3; D remains ambiguous. The CDR3 DNA is TGTGCCAGCAGTTACAGTGAGTCTAGCACAGATACGCAGTATTTT. This sequence encodes CASSYSESSTDTQYF.